These 30 T cell receptor beta chains came from one sample sequenced in a study of T cells in Graves' hyperthyroidism and ophthalmopathy. TCR beta CDR3 sequences were amplified from RNA transcripts. HTBI primers were the set used in a first-round RT-PCR of the TCR CDR3. A single record per CDR3 protein comes from TCRdb applying MiXCR to the multiplex PCR reads. This repertoire shows more than 500,000 distinct CDR3 sequences, roughly 45% found once; its top ten account for about two fifths. Sequenced input: peripheral blood or thyroid tissue (not recorded which). The receptors stem from an adult woman with Graves' disease, either hyperthyroidism or ophthalmopathy (not recorded which).

This clonotype was counted ten times or more. The genes are TRBV9 and TRBJ1-2; a weak D match, TRBD1 (5 bases). Germline loops: CDR1 SGDLS, CDR2 YYNGEE. The CDR3 length is 14 residues. V was clipped by 4 bases and J by 6 bases, with 16 bases between them. The CDR3 region has the DNA TGTGCCAGCAGCCCCGGGACTACCTTTCATGGCTACACCTTC. It is translated as CASSPGTTFHGYTF.

This rearrangement joins TRBV7-2 to TRBJ1-2, with TRBD1 matching 7 bases. The CDR3 has 15 residues. The J segment lost 4 bases and the V segment lost 5 bases, leaving 10 bases of the junction unmatched. Germline assignment: CDR1 SGHTA and CDR2 FQGNSA. CDR3 sequence: CASSPHRDRAYGYTF. Here the CDR3 DNA reads TGTGCCAGCAGCCCGCACCGGGACAGAGCCTATGGCTACACCTTC.

Only one count was recorded for this clonotype. The rearrangement joins TRBV7-2 to TRBJ1-6; D gene ambiguous. The V gene's germline CDR1 is SGHTA and CDR2 FQGNSA. This CDR3 has 15 amino acids. Trimming stripped 5 bases from V and 12 bases from J, with 20 bases between. The CDR3 is CASSPSLILAGPLHF. CDR3 in DNA: TGTGCCAGCAGCCCGAGCCTTATATTGGCAGGACCCCTCCACTTT.

The chain employs TRBV5-1 and TRBJ1-1; D not resolved. The V end was cut by 6 bases, the J end by 4 bases, with 13 bases between. Germline V gene data show CDR1 as SGHRS and CDR2 as YFSETQ. This CDR3 contains 13 residues. The CDR3 nucleotides are TGCGCCAGCACGTTAAGGCTAGGCACTGAAGCTTTCTTT. It yields the protein CASTLRLGTEAFF.

This clonotype appeared once. The chain carries TRBV7-9 and TRBJ2-5; D is uncertain. The ends were cut back, 1 base at V and 7 bases at J, with 10 bases in the middle. The V gene's germline CDR1 is SEHNR and CDR2 FQNEAQ (reference sequence). The CDR3 runs 13 residues. CDR3 amino acids: CASSLDPSWTQYF. In DNA, the CDR3 is TGTGCCAGCAGCTTAGATCCGAGTTGGACCCAGTACTTC.

The chain employs TRBV7-2 and TRBJ1-1, with 8 bases matching TRBD1. Trimming removed 6 bases from V and 11 bases from J; junction bases left unmatched: 14. This CDR3 is built from 14 residues. The germline gives CDR1 SGHTA, CDR2 FQGNSA. In DNA, the CDR3 is TGTGCCAGCAGTCGTTGGGACAGGAGCCCGCCGGCTTTCTTT. Its protein product is CASSRWDRSPPAFF.

V gene TRBV7-9 combines with J gene TRBJ2-5, with 8 bases matching TRBD1. CDR3 length: 14 amino acids. V was clipped by 5 bases and J by 5 bases; unmatched bases: 7. Germline V lookup: CDR1 SEHNR, CDR2 FQNEAQ (reference sequence). The CDR3 is CASSHRGSGETQYF. CDR3 DNA: TGTGCCAGCAGCCACAGGGGGAGCGGGGAGACCCAGTACTTC.

In regard to this clonotype: At one boundary the junction diverges from the germline segment, which might be a read error. The rearrangement uses TRBV29-1 and TRBJ1-1; unclear D gene. The CDR3 sequence is 15 residues long. Germline V gene sequence: CDR1 SQVTM, CDR2 ANQGSEA. CDR3 nucleotide sequence: TGTGCCAGTAGTATCCACTCTCGAACAAACACTGAAGCTTTCTTT. This codes for CASSIHSRTNTEAFF.

The chain joins TRBV7-9 to TRBJ1-1; D remains ambiguous. There are 14 residues in the CDR3. Per germline, CDR1 SEHNR and CDR2 FQNEAQ (reference sequence). V was cut by 7 bases and J by 1 base, with 13 bases left in between. The CDR3 DNA reads as TGTGCCAGCACCCTTGGCCTACAGAACACTGAAGCTTTCTTT. Its protein is CASTLGLQNTEAFF.

CDR3 nucleotide sequence: TGCAGCGTTGATACCCGGGACACTTCCGGGGACGATGGCTACACCTTC. Residues: CSVDTRDTSGDDGYTF. The chain carries TRBV29-1 and TRBJ1-2; perhaps TRBD1 as D (6 bases). Trimming left V 3 bases short and J 6 bases short, with 23 bases between. CDR1 SQVTM and CDR2 ANQGSEA come from the germline V gene. The CDR3 is made up of 16 amino acids.

The rearrangement links TRBV29-1 to TRBJ2-5, with 7 bases matching TRBD2. The CDR3 sequence is 11 residues long. J gave up 9 bases and V 3 bases, and 4 bases lay outside the gene matches. The germline V gene encodes CDR1 SQVTM and CDR2 ANQGSEA. The CDR3 DNA is TGCAGCGTTGATAACCGGGAGGCCCAGTACTTC. Its protein product is CSVDNREAQYF.

This clonotype was seen a few times. This chain connects TRBV7-9 to TRBJ2-5; no clear D gene. Per germline, CDR1 SEHNR and CDR2 FQNEAQ (reference sequence). Trimming pared 3 bases from V and 7 bases from J, leaving 6 bases between. The CDR3 contains 11 residues. The CDR3: CASSLGWTQYF. CDR3 nucleotides: TGTGCCAGCAGCTTGGGTTGGACCCAGTACTTC.

With respect to this clonotype: Since no conserved phenylalanine or tryptophan closes the CDR3, a read error is the likely cause. Because the CDR3's place on the DNA is in doubt, the DNA is left out and the CDR3 is given as listed by TCRdb. This chain uses TRBV7-9 with TRBJ2-7; TRBD1, as called in the table, went unchecked against the DNA. The CDR3 totals 10 residues, both ends included. Per germline, CDR1 SEHNR and CDR2 FQNEAQ (reference sequence). CDR3 amino acids: CASSYQAAGS.

V usage is TRBV28 and J usage is TRBJ1-1; D gene unclear. CDR1 and CDR2 (germline): MDHEN, SYDVKM. The CDR3 extends over 12 amino acids. Trimming left V 1 base short and J 10 bases short, with 10 bases between. CDR3 nucleotides: TGTGCCAGCAGTTTATCGGATCTAGGAGCTTTCTTT. Translating gives CASSLSDLGAFF.

This clonotype was recorded many times. The chain couples TRBV4-1 to TRBJ1-3, with D tentatively TRBD1 (6 bases). Germline V gene data show CDR1 as MGHRA and CDR2 as YSYEKL. V lost 0 bases and J lost 2, with 8 bases in between. The CDR3 extends over 15 amino acids. The CDR3 reads CASSQDRDTGNTIYF. CDR3 DNA: TGCGCCAGCAGCCAAGATAGGGACACTGGAAACACCATATATTTT.

There are a few counts of this clonotype. The chain recombines TRBV7-9 with TRBJ2-2; D unresolved. This CDR3 has 13 amino acids. The germline gives CDR1 SEHNR, CDR2 FQNEAQ (reference sequence). V dropped 5 bases and J dropped 13 bases, with 17 bases sitting between them. CDR3 sequence (DNA): TGTGCCAGCAGCCCTTCGAATGACGGGTGGCTGTTTTTT. Amino acid sequence: CASSPSNDGWLFF.

This clonotype appeared once. The J gene is TRBJ1-5, the V gene TRBV24-1; D may be TRBD1 (5 bases). Germline V gives CDR1 KGHDR, CDR2 SFDVKD. This CDR3 is 14 amino acids long. This CDR3 reads CAIKAGSPNQPQHF. CDR3 coding DNA: TGTGCTATTAAGGCAGGGAGCCCCAATCAGCCCCAGCATTTT.

J is TRBJ2-7 and V is TRBV10-2; 10 bases line up with TRBD2. Per germline, CDR1 WSHSY and CDR2 SAAADI. The V and J ends lost 4 bases and 1 base, in that order; junction bases with no gene match: 4. This CDR3 is built from 15 residues. CDR3 nucleotides: TGCGCCAGCAGTGTGGCTAGCGGGGGTTCCTACGAGCAGTACTTC. As protein: CASSVASGGSYEQYF.

This clonotype was counted at least ten times. This rearrangement joins TRBV24-1 to TRBJ2-7, with no clear D. V lost 0 bases and J lost 7, with 21 bases in between. The length of the CDR3 is 17 residues. CDR1 is KGHDR, CDR2 SFDVKD, per germline. CDR3 loop: CATSDLGGSRALGEQYF. The CDR3 coding sequence is TGTGCCACCAGTGATTTGGGTGGCTCAAGAGCTCTTGGGGAGCAGTACTTC.

This clonotype was counted at least ten times. The CDR3 DNA is TGTGCCAGCAGTTATGCGAAGGGGCGCCCCGACACTGAAGCTTTCTTT. It codes for CASSYAKGRPDTEAFF. The J gene is TRBJ1-1, the V gene TRBV6-2 or TRBV6-3, with a weak D call TRBD1 (5 bases). This CDR3 has 16 amino acids. V gave up 3 bases and J gave up 3 bases, with 17 bases separating them. CDR1 and CDR2 (germline): MNHEY, SVGEGT.

This clonotype came up a few times. CDR3 sequence: CATSDLGGANVLTF. DNA for the CDR3: TGTGCCACCAGTGATTTGGGTGGGGCCAACGTCCTGACTTTC. The chain links TRBV24-1 to TRBJ2-6; D is unresolved. Germline lookup yields CDR1 KGHDR and CDR2 SFDVKD. Trimming cost V 0 bases and J 3 bases, with 2 bases left between them. This CDR3 contains 14 residues.

J is TRBJ1-4 and V is TRBV29-1, with D tentatively TRBD1 (5 bases). V gave up 0 bases and J gave up 7 bases, with 9 bases separating them. The CDR3 is 13 amino acids. Germline-derived CDR1 and CDR2 are SQVTM and ANQGSEA. Written as DNA, the CDR3 is TGCAGCGTTGAAGAAGGGGCCGGTGAAAAACTGTTTTTT. Residues: CSVEEGAGEKLFF.

The chain uses TRBV15 and TRBJ2-7, with unresolved D. The germline CDR1 and CDR2 sequences are LNHNV and YYDKDF (reference sequence). This CDR3 contains 14 residues. With 0 bases removed from V and 4 bases from J, the gap between germline ends came to 10 bases. The CDR3 DNA reads as TGTGCCACCAGCAGAGACCAGTACAAGTACGAGCAGTACTTC. It translates to CATSRDQYKYEQYF.

This clonotype was detected only a few times. The chain links TRBV6-6 to TRBJ2-2; 10 nucleotides align to TRBD1. V lost 5 bases, J lost 4 bases, and 10 bases stayed unmatched. The CDR3 runs 17 residues. CDR1 and CDR2 (germline): MNHNY, SVGAGI (reference sequence). In DNA form, the CDR3 reads TGTGCCAGCAGTACTCGAAGCGGGACAGGGGTCACCGGGGAGCTGTTTTTT. Translation: CASSTRSGTGVTGELFF.

This chain links TRBV10-2 with TRBJ2-5; TRBD2 agrees at 8 bases. The V and J ends lost 6 bases and 9 bases, in that order; junction bases with no gene match: 3. The germline V gene has CDR1 WSHSY and CDR2 SAAADI. This CDR3 has 11 residues. The CDR3 sequence: CASRDGRAQYF. For the CDR3, the DNA is TGCGCCAGCAGGGACGGGAGGGCCCAGTACTTC.

This clonotype was detected many times. This chain's CDR3 is CASSLDGDSANYGYTF. The CDR3 nucleotides read TGTGCCAGCAGCTTAGATGGGGATTCAGCTAACTATGGCTACACCTTC. The chain combines TRBV11-3 with TRBJ1-2; the D is unclear. The ends were cut back, 0 bases at V and 0 bases at J, with 11 bases in the middle. Germline V gene lookup returns CDR1 SGHNT and CDR2 YENEEA. The CDR3 covers 16 residues.

This clonotype was recorded at least ten times. This CDR3 reads CASSLQGANYEQYF. CDR3 nucleotide sequence: TGTGCCAGCAGTTTACAGGGGGCGAACTACGAGCAGTACTTC. V and J are TRBV6-5 and TRBJ2-7; TRBD1 aligns across 9 bases. Per the germline V gene, CDR1 is MNHEY and CDR2 is SVGAGI. CDR3 length: 14 amino acids. Trimming at V came to 4 bases and at J to 3 bases, leaving 4 bases not matched to a gene.

The chain is built from TRBV6-6 and TRBJ1-2, with 7 bases aligning to TRBD1. This CDR3 is 14 amino acids long. Germline V lookup: CDR1 MNHNY, CDR2 SVGAGI (reference sequence). The J segment lost 0 bases and the V segment lost 6 bases, leaving 4 bases of the junction unmatched. In DNA, the CDR3 is TGTGCCAGCAGAGAGACAGGGTCTAACTATGGCTACACCTTC. This translates into CASRETGSNYGYTF.

This chain links TRBV5-1 with TRBJ2-2; 10 nucleotides match TRBD2. The V segment lost 4 bases and the J segment 2 bases; nucleotides outside the gene matches: 8. CDR1 is SGHRS, CDR2 YFSETQ, per germline. The CDR3 length is 17 residues. This CDR3 reads CASSPNPSGRNTGELFF. Here the CDR3 DNA reads TGCGCCAGCAGCCCAAATCCTAGCGGGAGAAACACCGGGGAGCTGTTTTTT.

In its sample, this clonotype was seen many times. The CDR3 sequence is CASRWGQGESGYTF. CDR3 nucleotides: TGTGCCAGCAGATGGGGACAGGGAGAGTCTGGCTACACCTTC. The chain uses TRBV5-5 and TRBJ1-2; 9 nucleotides agree with TRBD1. The CDR3 contains 14 residues. V was clipped by 5 bases and J by 7 bases; unmatched bases: 9. The germline V gene has CDR1 SGHKS and CDR2 YYEKEE (reference sequence). The whole variable domain, remainder taken from reference TRBV5-5 and TRBJ1-2, is DAGVTQSPTHLIKTRGQQVTLRCSPISGHKSVSWYQQVLGQGPQFIFQYYEKEERGRGNFPDRFSARQFPNYSSELNVNALLLGDSALYLCASRWGQGESGYTFGSGTRLTVV.